These 19 T cell receptor beta chains originate from one sample sequenced in a study of blood T cell repertoires in COVID-19 (dated by TCRdb to 2018 to 2021). Libraries were made using the immunoSEQ multiplex PCR assay. The table comes from immuneACCESS by way of TCRdb, which keeps in-frame sequences with V and J called. Part of the clones is missing from these tables; in studies checked, under half for an unresolved V gene and the rest for unknown reasons. In this sample the table shows around 450,000 clones, roughly 89% of which occur a single time. Of the sample, 4% to 5.5% falls within the top ten clones. The source material was peripheral blood. Every receptor here comes from a woman in her thirties with acute or convalescent COVID-19.

This clone was observed at least ten times. This chain uses TRBV3-1 (or the pseudogene TRBV3-2) with TRBJ1-2; 7 bases fit TRBD1. Unmatched junction bases numbered 7, after V lost 1 base and J lost 2 bases. This CDR3 spans 16 amino acids. Germline V gene lookup returns CDR1 LGHDT and CDR2 YNNKEL (reference sequence). The CDR3 here is CASSQGRQGRNYGYTF. The CDR3 DNA reads TGTGCCAGCAGCCAAGGTAGACAGGGTAGAAACTATGGCTACACCTTC.

This clone was seen a single time. The rearrangement uses TRBV5-4 and TRBJ2-2; 11 bases align to TRBD2. J gave up 6 bases and V 4 bases, and 14 bases lay outside the gene matches. The CDR3 consists of 18 residues. In germline, CDR1 is SGHNT, CDR2 YYREEE (reference sequence). Here the CDR3 DNA reads TGTGCCAGCAGCCCCTCCCGGGGGGGGACTAGCGGCCCCGGGGAGCTGTTTTTT. The encoded protein is CASSPSRGGTSGPGELFF.

V is TRBV11-2 and J is TRBJ2-5, with 11 nucleotides matching TRBD2. The CDR3 consists of 16 residues. Germline CDR1 and CDR2: SGHAT and FQNNGV. Losses at the gene ends were 4 bases for V and 0 bases for J; bases not matched to a gene: 4. The CDR3 spells CASSSLAGGHQETQYF. As DNA, the CDR3 is TGTGCCAGCAGCTCCCTAGCGGGGGGCCACCAAGAGACCCAGTACTTC.

The V gene is TRBV6-2 or TRBV6-3, the J gene TRBJ1-5; possible D gene TRBD1, 6 bases. V lost 3 bases and J lost 7, with 13 bases in between. The CDR3 is 14 amino acids. The germline V gene has CDR1 MNHEY and CDR2 SVGEGT. CDR3 coding DNA: TGTGCCAGCAGTTATGGGGGCGGGAGACAGCCCCAGCATTTT. It yields the protein CASSYGGGRQPQHF.

The rearrangement links TRBV29-1 to TRBJ1-2; 7 bases line up with TRBD1. Unmatched junction bases numbered 16, after V lost 4 bases and J lost 8 bases. The CDR3 loop spans 15 amino acids. CDR1 and CDR2 from the germline V gene are SQVTM and ANQGSEA. CDR3 DNA sequence: TGCAGCGTTGCCCAGGGACAGTCAAGCACACGGGGCTACACCTTC. Its translation: CSVAQGQSSTRGYTF.

This chain connects TRBV6-6 to TRBJ2-5; D possibly corresponds to TRBD2 (6 bases). V dropped 8 bases and J dropped 5 bases, with 24 bases sitting between them. Germline V gives CDR1 MNHNY, CDR2 SVGAGI (reference sequence). The CDR3 loop spans 16 amino acids. In DNA, the CDR3 is TGTGCCAGCTCATCGGGGAACCTAGGACGGGGGGAGACCCAGTACTTC. Residues: CASSSGNLGRGETQYF.

This clone is a singleton in its sample. The J gene is TRBJ1-4, the V gene TRBV6-5; TRBD1 matches 7 bases. Trimming cost V 6 bases and J 8 bases; bases outside gene matches: 12. The CDR3 totals 15 residues. Germline CDR1 is MNHEY and CDR2 is SVGAGI. CDR3 sequence reads: CASRGDRAYWEKLFF. In DNA, the CDR3 is TGTGCCAGCAGGGGCGACAGGGCTTATTGGGAAAAACTGTTTTTT.

This clone appeared once. The chain uses TRBV27 and TRBJ2-1; a possible D gene is TRBD2 (7 bases). The ends were cut back, 4 bases at V and 10 bases at J, with 26 bases in the middle. CDR3 length: 17 amino acids. Germline CDR1 and CDR2: MNHEY and SMNVEV (reference sequence). The CDR3 sequence is CASSSAPTRGATSEQFF. DNA of the CDR3: TGTGCCAGCAGTTCTGCCCCCACACGGGGGGCCACATCGGAGCAGTTCTTC.

The chain combines TRBV29-1 with TRBJ1-2; D is unresolved. Looked up from germline, CDR1 is SQVTM and CDR2 is ANQGSEA. This CDR3 comprises 11 residues. Trimming removed 4 bases at V and 8 bases at J, with 11 bases between. The CDR3 spells CSVGAGSGYTF. The CDR3 DNA reads as TGCAGCGTTGGGGCCGGGAGCGGCTACACCTTC. The variable domain in full, with the rest retrieved from reference TRBV29-1 and TRBJ1-2, is SAVISQKPSRDICQRGTSLTIQCQVDSQVTMMFWYRQQPGQSLTLIATANQGSEATYESGFVIDKFPISRPNLTFSTLTVSNMSPEDSSIYLCSVGAGSGYTFGSGTRLTVV.

This clone is a singleton in its sample. The rearrangement uses TRBV7-2 and TRBJ1-6; D ambiguous. Per germline, CDR1 SGHTA and CDR2 FQGNSA. The V end was cut by 2 bases, the J end by 7 bases, with 6 bases between. The CDR3 totals 13 residues. CDR3: CASSLTANSPLHF. In nucleotides, the CDR3 is TGTGCCAGCAGCTTAACTGCCAATTCACCCCTCCACTTT.

The V and J genes are TRBV5-1 and TRBJ2-1, with D possibly being TRBD1 (6 bases). The V gene's germline CDR1 is SGHRS and CDR2 YFSETQ. Between the trimmed V and J ends, which lost 5 bases and 8 bases, there was a span of 17 bases. The CDR3 has 14 residues. CDR3 nucleotide sequence: TGCGCCAGCAGTGTTCAGGGGAGTACGGATGAGCAGTTCTTC. Its translation: CASSVQGSTDEQFF. Full variable domain (missing parts from reference TRBV5-1 and TRBJ2-1): KAGVTQTPRYLIKTRGQQVTLSCSPISGHRSVSWYQQTPGQGLQFLFEYFSETQRNKGNFPGRFSGRQFSNSRSEMNVSTLELGDSALYLCASSVQGSTDEQFFGPGTRLTVL.

This chain connects TRBV27 to TRBJ2-7, with a tentative D call TRBD2 (6 bases). The CDR3 extends over 13 amino acids. The ends were cut back, 2 bases at V and 7 bases at J, with 12 bases in the middle. CDR1 MNHEY and CDR2 SMNVEV come from the germline V gene (reference sequence). CDR3 DNA sequence: TGTGCCAGCAGTTTAGTTGAGGGGAGGGAGCAGTACTTC. It specifies CASSLVEGREQYF.

The chain couples TRBV10-1 to TRBJ2-2, with 12 bases aligning to TRBD2. The CDR3 length is 17 residues. Germline V gene lookup returns CDR1 WNHNN and CDR2 SYGVQD (reference sequence). V was clipped by 6 bases and J by 1 base; unmatched bases: 6. CDR3 sequence reads: CASSDPGLAGNTGELFF. CDR3 in DNA: TGCGCCAGCAGCGACCCGGGACTAGCGGGGAACACCGGGGAGCTGTTTTTT.

This clone appeared once. CDR3 in amino acids: CASSPDSFLNYGYTF. CDR3 coding DNA: TGTGCCAGCAGCCCTGACAGCTTCCTAAACTATGGCTACACCTTC. V usage is TRBV27 and J usage is TRBJ1-2; perhaps TRBD1 as D (5 bases). The V end lost 6 bases, the J end lost 2 bases, and 16 bases lay between the germline ends. CDR1 is MNHEY and CDR2 is SMNVEV in the germline V gene (reference sequence). The CDR3 spans 15 residues.

The V call is TRBV28, the J call TRBJ2-1; the D is unclear. Trimming took 2 bases from V and 2 from J, leaving 13 bases between them. Per the germline V gene, CDR1 is MDHEN and CDR2 is SYDVKM. The CDR3 is made up of 16 amino acids. CDR3 coding DNA: TGTGCCAGCAGTTTAACAAAGTATCCCCCCTACAATGAGCAGTTCTTC. Amino acid sequence: CASSLTKYPPYNEQFF.

In its sample, this clone was seen a few times. The chain has TRBV11-3 and TRBJ1-4; D uncertain. The CDR3 sequence is 16 residues long. Trimming removed 7 bases at V and 3 bases at J, with 18 bases between. In germline, CDR1 is SGHNT, CDR2 YENEEA. CDR3 DNA: TGTGCCAGCACCAAACCGGGAACCGGGTCTAATGAAAAACTGTTTTTT. Translation gives CASTKPGTGSNEKLFF.

This clone was detected a few times. The chain recombines TRBV2 with TRBJ2-2; perhaps TRBD2 as D (5 bases). Trimming took off 0 bases at V and 6 bases at J, with 5 bases between the two ends. CDR3 length equals 13 residues. Per germline, CDR1 SNHLY and CDR2 FYNNEI. DNA for the CDR3: TGTGCCAGCAGTGAAGCGGGAGCCGGGGAGCTGTTTTTT. Its protein product is CASSEAGAGELFF.

This chain uses TRBV9 with TRBJ2-3; D possibly corresponds to TRBD1 (6 bases). The CDR3 spans 16 residues. The V and J ends lost 2 bases and 2 bases respectively, with 15 bases between them. Germline loops: CDR1 SGDLS, CDR2 YYNGEE. The CDR3 DNA follows: TGTGCCAGCAGCGTGCTAGGGGGTGTGACCACAGATACGCAGTATTTT. It encodes CASSVLGGVTTDTQYF.

V gene TRBV4-1 combines with J gene TRBJ1-6; 9 nucleotides line up with TRBD1. Germline V gives CDR1 MGHRA, CDR2 YSYEKL. The CDR3 extends over 14 amino acids. The junction had 5 bases not matched to a gene; V was cut back by 4 bases and J by 10 bases. The CDR3 spells CASSPGQGQSPLHF. The CDR3 DNA follows: TGCGCCAGCAGCCCGGGACAGGGTCAATCACCCCTCCACTTT.